One and the same sample provided the 28 T cell receptor beta chains below, sequenced in a study of OX40 agonist ivuxolimab in advanced cancers. Assay: immunoSEQ multiplex PCR; the TCRdb copy retains only in-frame clones and omits some. The sample shows around 77,000 clones, 85% to 95% of them seen only once. The input for sequencing was CD4+ or CD8+ T cells sorted from blood, taken in a trial of the OX40 agonist ivuxolimab. All receptors derive from an adult with an advanced solid tumor such as melanoma, head and neck, liver or kidney cancer.

The chain has TRBV7-9 and TRBJ1-1; no reliable D call. The CDR3 covers 12 residues. Germline V gene sequence: CDR1 SEHNR, CDR2 FQNEAQ (reference sequence). Trimming took off 4 bases at V and 4 bases at J, with 7 bases between the two ends. CDR3 region: CASSSISTEAFF. CDR3 coding DNA: TGTGCCAGCAGCTCTATTAGCACTGAAGCTTTCTTT. Based on the CDR3 plus reference TRBV7-9 and TRBJ1-1, the full variable domain is DTGVSQNPRHKITKRGQNVTFRCDPISEHNRLYWYRQTLGQGPEFLTYFQNEAQLEKSRLLSDRFSAERPKGSFSTLEIQRTEQGDSAMYLCASSSISTEAFFGQGTRLTVV.

The genes are TRBV15 and TRBJ1-1, with TRBD1 as a possible D gene (6 bases). Trimming cost V 6 bases and J 7 bases, with 12 bases left between them. CDR1 is LNHNV, CDR2 YYDKDF, per germline (reference sequence). The CDR3 loop spans 12 amino acids. The CDR3 region is CATSQGLGEAFF. CDR3 bases: TGTGCCACCAGTCAGGGGTTGGGTGAAGCTTTCTTT.

This clone showed up just once. The chain joins TRBV27 to TRBJ1-2, with TRBD1 matching 7 bases. There are 13 residues in the CDR3. CDR1 is MNHEY, CDR2 SMNVEV, per germline (reference sequence). V lost 5 bases, J lost 6 bases, and 6 bases stayed unmatched. In DNA, the CDR3 is TGTGCCAGCAGTCTGACAGGGTTTGATGGCTACACCTTC. It encodes CASSLTGFDGYTF.

This clone was found once. The chain's CDR3 is CASSEGTGSSYGYTF. CDR3 DNA: TGTGCCAGCAGTGAAGGGACAGGGAGTTCCTATGGCTACACCTTC. The rearrangement joins TRBV6-1 to TRBJ1-2; 8 nucleotides line up with TRBD1. CDR3 size: 15 residues. The germline V gene has CDR1 MNHNS and CDR2 SASEGT. The ends lost 1 base at V and 4 bases at J; junction bases unmatched: 5.

The chain combines TRBV4-3 with TRBJ2-7; TRBD2 matches 7 bases. Germline CDR1 and CDR2: LGHNA and YSLEER. The CDR3 is 15 amino acids. The ends lost 1 base at V and 2 bases at J; junction bases unmatched: 5. In DNA form, the CDR3 reads TGCGCCAGCAGCCAAGGGGGCCGGGGGGCCTACGAGCAGTACTTC. Encoded protein: CASSQGGRGAYEQYF.

This sequence joins TRBV4-3 and TRBJ2-7; D is unresolved. V lost 5 bases and J 3 bases, leaving 20 bases between the germline ends. This CDR3 comprises 16 residues. From germline, CDR1 is LGHNA and CDR2 YSLEER. The CDR3 spells CASSITANVLDYEQYF. The CDR3 region has the DNA TGCGCCAGCAGCATAACAGCAAACGTCCTTGACTACGAGCAGTACTTC.

This sequence joins TRBV5-5 and TRBJ2-7; possible D gene TRBD2, 5 bases. Trimming shortened V by 2 bases and J by 0 bases, and 24 bases separated the two germline ends. This CDR3 is 19 amino acids long. The germline CDR1 and CDR2 sequences are SGHKS and YYEKEE (reference sequence). The CDR3 sequence is CASSFSGIQAVPNSYEQYF. CDR3 coding DNA: TGTGCCAGCAGCTTCTCCGGGATTCAGGCTGTCCCCAACTCCTACGAGCAGTACTTC.

For the CDR3, the DNA is TGTGCCAGCAGTTTCACCTCAGGGGAGGCTTACAATGAGCAGTTCTTC. Translating gives CASSFTSGEAYNEQFF. The chain is built from TRBV6-5 and TRBJ2-1, with D possibly called TRBD1 or TRBD2 (6 bases each). CDR3 length equals 16 residues. V lost 4 bases and J 4 bases, leaving 17 bases between the germline ends. Germline V CDR1 and CDR2: MNHEY, SVGAGI.

The V call is TRBV27, the J call TRBJ2-6; 7 positions match TRBD2. The CDR3 sequence is 16 residues long. After removal of 6 bases from V and 0 bases from J, the junction contained 5 bases not matched to a gene. The germline gives CDR1 MNHEY, CDR2 SMNVEV (reference sequence). CDR3 coding DNA: TGTGCCAGCAGCCTGACGGGGGGCTCTGGGGCCAACGTCCTGACTTTC. Translation gives CASSLTGGSGANVLTF.

There are many counts of this clone. The genes are TRBV29-1 and TRBJ1-2; 7 bases align to TRBD1. The CDR3 totals 15 residues. The J segment lost 4 bases and the V segment lost 3 bases, leaving 11 bases of the junction unmatched. Germline CDR1 reads SQVTM; CDR2 reads ANQGSEA. CDR3 nucleotide sequence: TGCAGCGTTGACCAAGACTACAGGGGAGGCTATGGCTACACCTTC. It is translated as CSVDQDYRGGYGYTF. The whole variable domain, remainder taken from reference TRBV29-1 and TRBJ1-2, is SAVISQKPSRDICQRGTSLTIQCQVDSQVTMMFWYRQQPGQSLTLIATANQGSEATYESGFVIDKFPISRPNLTFSTLTVSNMSPEDSSIYLCSVDQDYRGGYGYTFGSGTRLTVV.

This sequence joins TRBV6-5 and TRBJ1-3; the D gene is possibly TRBD1 (5 bases). Trimming took off 8 bases at V and 2 bases at J, with 10 bases between the two ends. Germline CDR1 MNHEY, CDR2 SVGAGI. The CDR3 sequence is 13 residues long. For the CDR3, the DNA is TGTGCCAGCGGCCCGGGGCCTGGAAACACCATATATTTT. Amino acids: CASGPGPGNTIYF.

The chain combines TRBV7-8 with TRBJ2-7; TRBD1 matches at 8 bases. This CDR3 comprises 13 residues. CDR1 is SGHVS and CDR2 is FQNEAQ in the germline V gene. V was clipped by 3 bases and J by 6 bases; unmatched bases: 4. CDR3 residues: CASSFQGAGEQYF. For the CDR3, the DNA is TGTGCCAGCAGCTTTCAGGGGGCGGGCGAGCAGTACTTC.

This sequence joins TRBV29-1 and TRBJ2-5; 12 bases are shared with TRBD2. The CDR3 extends over 15 amino acids. J lost 1 base, V lost 6 bases, and 6 bases had no gene match. Germline V gives CDR1 SQVTM, CDR2 ANQGSEA. The chain's CDR3 is CSVELAGGLQETQYF. The CDR3 region has the DNA TGCAGCGTCGAACTAGCGGGGGGACTCCAAGAGACCCAGTACTTC. Full variable domain (missing parts from reference TRBV29-1 and TRBJ2-5): SAVISQKPSRDICQRGTSLTIQCQVDSQVTMMFWYRQQPGQSLTLIATANQGSEATYESGFVIDKFPISRPNLTFSTLTVSNMSPEDSSIYLCSVELAGGLQETQYFGPGTRLLVL.

The V gene is TRBV7-2, the J gene TRBJ2-1, with 8 positions matching TRBD2. The J segment lost 0 bases and the V segment lost 6 bases, leaving 4 bases of the junction unmatched. The CDR3 length is 15 residues. CDR1 is SGHTA and CDR2 is FQGNSA in the germline V gene. The CDR3 nucleotides are TGTGCCAGCAGGGCGGGAGGAAGCTCCTACAATGAGCAGTTCTTC. It yields the protein CASRAGGSSYNEQFF.

The chain links TRBV27 to TRBJ2-2, with 8 positions matching TRBD1. The CDR3 totals 14 residues. The ends lost 5 bases at V and 5 bases at J; junction bases unmatched: 4. Germline CDR1 is MNHEY and CDR2 is SMNVEV (reference sequence). CDR3 sequence reads: CASSLRTGTGELFF. The CDR3 bases are TGTGCCAGCAGTCTCCGGACAGGGACCGGGGAGCTGTTTTTT.

The V call is TRBV5-6, the J call TRBJ1-1; no reliable D call. V lost 0 bases and J lost 0, with 6 bases in between. CDR3 size: 14 residues. Germline CDR1 reads SGHDT; CDR2 reads YYEEEE. CDR3 nucleotide sequence: TGTGCCAGCAGCTTGGTGGGCTTGAACACTGAAGCTTTCTTT. Residues: CASSLVGLNTEAFF.

CDR3 sequence: CASSSARAASYEQYF. The CDR3 bases are TGTGCCAGCAGTTCCGCCAGGGCCGCCTCCTACGAGCAGTACTTC. This chain connects TRBV27 to TRBJ2-7, with D maybe TRBD1 (5 bases). There are 15 residues in the CDR3. Between the trimmed V and J ends, which lost 4 bases and 0 bases, there was a span of 13 bases. CDR1 is MNHEY and CDR2 is SMNVEV in the germline V gene (reference sequence).

The DNA for the CDR3 is TGTGCCAGCAGCTTACACGACAGGGGAAGGAAGAACACTGAAGCTTTCTTT. It specifies CASSLHDRGRKNTEAFF. The gene calls are TRBV7-3 and TRBJ1-1, with TRBD1 identical over 8 bases. Per germline, CDR1 SGHTA and CDR2 FQGTGA. The CDR3 spans 17 residues. V was clipped by 2 bases and J by 1 base; unmatched bases: 9.

This clone was detected only a few times. V and J are TRBV28 and TRBJ2-5; 8 positions match TRBD2. The J segment lost 4 bases and the V segment lost 5 bases, leaving 9 bases of the junction unmatched. This CDR3 has 15 residues. Germline loops: CDR1 MDHEN, CDR2 SYDVKM. CDR3 residues: CASSPTGLVGETQYF. In DNA form, the CDR3 reads TGTGCCAGCAGTCCTACGGGACTAGTCGGAGAGACCCAGTACTTC. The full variable domain, rest sourced from reference TRBV28 and TRBJ2-5, is DVKVTQSSRYLVKRTGEKVFLECVQDMDHENMFWYRQDPGLGLRLIYFSYDVKMKEKGDIPEGYSVSREKKERFSLILESASTNQTSMYLCASSPTGLVGETQYFGPGTRLLVL.

The genes are TRBV14 and TRBJ2-2; tentatively, D is TRBD1 (5 bases). The germline V and J ends were trimmed by 3 bases and 3 bases, with 11 bases remaining between them. Germline CDR1 is SGHDN and CDR2 is FVKESK. The CDR3 consists of 15 residues. CDR3 bases: TGTGCCAGCAGCCAGCTCGGACACTACACCGGGGAGCTGTTTTTT. Residues: CASSQLGHYTGELFF.

The J gene is TRBJ1-1, the V gene TRBV7-9, with no clear D. This CDR3 spans 17 amino acids. Germline-derived CDR1 and CDR2 are SEHNR and FQNEAQ (reference sequence). V lost 5 bases and J lost 10, with 29 bases in between. DNA for the CDR3: TGTGCCAGCAGCACGAACGTTGCAGGACCCTCTCTTTTTATAGCTTTCTTT. Translating it yields CASSTNVAGPSLFIAFF.

The chain links TRBV9 to TRBJ1-2, with D unresolved. The CDR3 runs to 16 residues. CDR1 is SGDLS, CDR2 YYNGEE, per germline. V dropped 0 bases and J dropped 4 bases, with 16 bases sitting between them. Written as DNA, the CDR3 is TGTGCCAGCAGCGTAGTTGTTGGACCGAGCTTCTATGGCTACACCTTC. It codes for CASSVVVGPSFYGYTF. The full variable domain, with the rest looked up from reference TRBV9 and TRBJ1-2, is DSGVTQTPKHLITATGQRVTLRCSPRSGDLSVYWYQQSLDQGLQFLIQYYNGEERAKGNILERFSAQQFPDLHSELNLSSLELGDSALYFCASSVVVGPSFYGYTFGSGTRLTVV.

The V call is TRBV9, the J call TRBJ2-1; maybe TRBD1 (5 bases). Trimming stripped 0 bases from V and 7 bases from J, with 11 bases between. The germline V gene encodes CDR1 SGDLS and CDR2 YYNGEE. This CDR3 is 14 amino acids long. CDR3 in amino acids: CASSVGARANEQFF. In DNA form, the CDR3 reads TGTGCCAGCAGCGTAGGTGCCAGGGCAAATGAGCAGTTCTTC.

This chain uses TRBV6-1 with TRBJ1-5; tentatively, D is TRBD1 (5 bases). This CDR3 has 13 amino acids. The germline V gene has CDR1 MNHNS and CDR2 SASEGT. V was pared by 7 bases and J by 7 bases, with 14 bases between. The CDR3 nucleotides read TGTGCCAGCACCATCTGGGGGAGGCAGCCCCAGCATTTT. It translates to CASTIWGRQPQHF.

V usage is TRBV30 and J usage is TRBJ1-1, with D perhaps TRBD1 (6 bases). Deletions cut 3 bases from V and 3 bases from J, with 11 bases between. The V gene's germline CDR1 is GTSNPN and CDR2 SVGIG (reference sequence). The CDR3 length is 13 residues. The CDR3 coding sequence is TGTGCCTGGAGATCCCAGGGGTACACTGAAGCTTTCTTT. Translated, it gives CAWRSQGYTEAFF.

This clone turned up a few times. J is TRBJ1-2 and V is TRBV19; D unresolved. The CDR3 is made up of 14 amino acids. The ends were cut back, 3 bases at V and 4 bases at J, with 12 bases in the middle. In germline, CDR1 is LNHDA, CDR2 SQIVND (reference sequence). CDR3 protein: CASSITGMGYGYTF. The CDR3 DNA sequence: TGTGCCAGTAGTATTACCGGGATGGGCTATGGCTACACCTTC.

This clone was counted only a few times. The chain couples TRBV7-9 to TRBJ2-7; D is ambiguous. Germline loops: CDR1 SEHNR, CDR2 FQNEAQ (reference sequence). Trimming left V 5 bases short and J 2 bases short, with 7 bases between. The CDR3 sequence is 12 residues long. CDR3 DNA: TGTGCCAGCAGCCGAGAAGCCTACGAGCAGTACTTC. It yields the protein CASSREAYEQYF.

This rearrangement joins TRBV11-2 to TRBJ2-7, with D perhaps TRBD1 (6 bases). Trimming pared 3 bases from V and 2 bases from J, leaving 8 bases between. The CDR3 spans 13 residues. CDR1 and CDR2 from the germline V gene are SGHAT and FQNNGV. The CDR3 reads CASSFGQTYEQYF. CDR3 nucleotide sequence: TGTGCCAGCAGCTTCGGACAGACCTACGAGCAGTACTTC.